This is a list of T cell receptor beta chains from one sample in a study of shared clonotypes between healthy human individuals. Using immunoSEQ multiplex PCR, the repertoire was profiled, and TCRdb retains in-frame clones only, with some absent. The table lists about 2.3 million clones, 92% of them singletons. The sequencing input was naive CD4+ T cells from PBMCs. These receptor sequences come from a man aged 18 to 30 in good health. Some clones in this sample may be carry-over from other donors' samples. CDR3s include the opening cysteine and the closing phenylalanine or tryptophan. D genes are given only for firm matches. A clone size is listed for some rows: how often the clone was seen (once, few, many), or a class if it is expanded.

CASSPDRGANEKLFF	TGTGCCAGCAGTCCAGACAGGGGAGCTAATGAAAAACTGTTTTTT	.	TRBJ1-4	TRBD1	TRBV6-5
CASRRLISGNTIYF	TGTGCCAGCAGGAGACTAATCTCCGGAAACACCATATATTTT	.	TRBJ1-3	.	TRBV2
CSVGQGGAMAFF	TGCAGCGTTGGACAAGGCGGAGCGATGGCTTTCTTT	.	TRBJ1-1	.	TRBV29-1
CASSLSSRADEQYF	TGTGCCAGCAGCTTAAGCTCCCGGGCGGACGAGCAGTACTTC	once	TRBJ2-7	.	TRBV7-9
CASSLRDQGDYGYTF	TGTGCCAGCAGCTTAAGGGATCAGGGTGACTATGGCTACACCTTC	.	TRBJ1-2	.	TRBV7-6
CASATGRWAEKLFF	TGTGCCAGCGCCACAGGGCGATGGGCTGAAAAACTGTTTTTT	.	TRBJ1-4	.	TRBV7-2
CASSLAVGRRGTQYF	TGCGCCAGCAGCTTGGCGGTGGGGCGGCGGGGTACGCAGTATTTT	.	TRBJ2-3	.	TRBV5-1
CASSQAGQTSGRVYEQYF	TGCGCCAGCAGCCAAGCGGGCCAAACTAGCGGGAGGGTTTACGAGCAGTACTTC	.	TRBJ2-7	TRBD2	TRBV4-1
CASSRIPGQGETQYF	TGTGCCAGCAGCCGTATACCGGGACAGGGAGAGACCCAGTACTTC	.	TRBJ2-5	TRBD1	TRBV5-6
CTSSQDRTSYVHEQFF	TGCACCAGCAGCCAAGATAGGACGAGTTACGTCCATGAGCAGTTCTTC	.	TRBJ2-1	.	TRBV1
CAWTLRGRGVEQYF	TGTGCCTGGACCCTCCGGGGACGGGGGGTCGAGCAGTACTTC	once	TRBJ2-7	TRBD2	TRBV30
CASSEYGEVYGYTF	TGTGCCAGCAGTGAATACGGGGAAGTCTATGGCTACACCTTC	.	TRBJ1-2	.	TRBV25-1
CSASSGQPQYF	TGCAGTGCTAGTTCGGGGCAGCCCCAGTATTTT	.	TRBJ2-3	.	TRBV20-1
CASSHQLAGGPPDTQYF	TGTGCCAGCAGCCACCAACTAGCGGGAGGCCCTCCGGATACGCAGTATTTT	.	TRBJ2-3	TRBD2	TRBV14
CASNSGPLSYEQYF	TGCGCCAGCAATAGCGGGCCCCTCTCCTACGAGCAGTACTTC	.	TRBJ2-7	TRBD2	TRBV5-1
CASSYFGTGGEQYF	TGTGCCAGCAGTTACTTCGGGACAGGGGGTGAGCAGTACTTC	.	TRBJ2-7	TRBD1	TRBV6-5
CASSDPSGAETQYF	TGTGCCAGCAGTGATCCCTCGGGGGCGGAGACCCAGTACTTC	.	TRBJ2-5	.	TRBV25-1
CASSRDRAGANVLTF	TGCGCCAGCAGTAGAGACAGGGCTGGGGCCAACGTCCTGACTTTC	.	TRBJ2-6	TRBD1	TRBV5-1
CASSLPGLAGSAEQYF	TGTGCCAGCAGTCTTCCGGGACTAGCGGGGTCCGCCGAGCAGTACTTC	.	TRBJ2-7	TRBD2	TRBV28
CASSSRGQLTEAFF	TGTGCCAGCAGTTCCCGAGGACAACTCACTGAAGCTTTCTTT	.	TRBJ1-1	.	TRBV28
CASSHPGTSGYNEQFF	TGTGCCAGCAGCCACCCTGGGACTAGCGGCTACAATGAGCAGTTCTTC	.	TRBJ2-1	TRBD2	TRBV4-2
CATASRDGFYNEQFF	TGTGCCACCGCATCGCGGGATGGTTTCTACAATGAGCAGTTCTTC	.	TRBJ2-1	.	TRBV6-1
CASSLRDRLFF	TGTGCCAGCAGCTTACGGGACAGACTGTTCTTC	.	TRBJ2-1	TRBD1	TRBV7-2
CASSPPGLPEQFF	TGTGCCAGCTCACCCCCAGGGTTGCCTGAGCAGTTCTTC	.	TRBJ2-1	.	TRBV18
CAISEAGTEPRGNTIYF	TGTGCCATCAGTGAGGCCGGGACAGAGCCCCGAGGAAACACCATATATTTT	.	TRBJ1-3	TRBD1	TRBV10-3
CASSLGSFYGYTF	TGCGCCAGCAGCTTGGGCTCTTTCTATGGCTACACCTTC	once	TRBJ1-2	.	TRBV5-1
CASSSDTMNTGELFF	TGTGCCAGCAGCTCGGACACAATGAACACCGGGGAGCTGTTTTTT	.	TRBJ2-2	.	TRBV5-4
CASSFGLAPSYEQYF	TGTGCCAGCAGCTTTGGACTTGCCCCCTCCTACGAGCAGTACTTC	.	TRBJ2-7	.	TRBV7-8
CASSLIENTGELFF	TGTGCCAGCAGCTTAATTGAGAACACCGGGGAGCTGTTTTTT	.	TRBJ2-2	.	TRBV7-3
CASSLDLVSTDTQYF	TGTGCCAGCTCACTTGATTTGGTTAGCACAGATACGCAGTATTTT	.	TRBJ2-3	.	TRBV18